This T cell receptor (beta chain) was captured by sequencing in a study of Graves' ophthalmopathy and Graves' hyperthyroidism. Study details: A follow-up of 18 months without ophthalmopathy meant that hyperthyroidism was stable.

Trimming left V 8 bases short and J 3 bases short, with 16 bases between. CDR1 and CDR2 from the germline V gene are MDHEN and SYDVKM. The CDR3 loop spans 14 amino acids. Using RNA transcripts, the TCR beta CDR3 regions were amplified. First-round RT-PCR used HTBI primers; second-round multiplex PCR followed. TCRdb processed the multiplex PCR reads anew with MiXCR; each CDR3 protein has one entry. The sample shows 900,000 to 1,200,000 distinct CDR3 sequences, 35% to 40% of them seen only once. As for this clonotype: What it recognizes is unknown.

Study-wide results and limits: Among thyroid clonotypes expanded above 0.001 frequency, most also appeared in blood.

The chain is built from TRBV28 and TRBJ2-5; D unresolved. What was sequenced was peripheral blood or thyroid tissue (not recorded which). The receptor was derived from an adult man with Graves' hyperthyroidism. As DNA, the CDR3 is TGTGCCAGCGGTGAGTTAGGCCGTAAAGAGACCCAGTACTTC. Translation: CASGELGRKETQYF.